The 27 T cell receptor beta chains below come from one sample, sequenced in a study of cytomegalovirus exposure and HLA in healthy donors. Primers: 60 Vbeta forward and 13 Jbeta reverse. Clones were read by immunoSEQ multiplex PCR, and TCRdb kept only the in-frame ones, dropping some. Altogether about 190,000 clones are present, 79% being singletons, with the ten largest covering less than 2%. The specimen sequenced was PBMCs. These receptors all stem from a woman between 18 and 29 years old in good health and CMV-seronegative.

The V gene is TRBV7-3, the J gene TRBJ2-1; TRBD2 aligns across 7 bases. The germline CDR1 and CDR2 sequences are SGHTA and FQGTGA. This CDR3 contains 16 residues. The junction had 3 bases not matched to a gene; V was cut back by 1 base and J by 0 bases. Here the CDR3 DNA reads TGTGCCAGCAGCTTAAGACGGGGGGACTCCTACAATGAGCAGTTCTTC. It specifies CASSLRRGDSYNEQFF.

V and J are TRBV19 and TRBJ1-4, with 7 bases identical to TRBD1. The CDR3 has 15 amino acids. With V trimmed by 3 bases and J by 10 bases, 11 bases remained unmatched. Germline V gene data show CDR1 as LNHDA and CDR2 as SQIVND (reference sequence). CDR3 DNA sequence: TGTGCCAGTAGTATTGGGGGACAGCAGAGGGGAAAACTGTTTTTT. This translates into CASSIGGQQRGKLFF.

This chain links TRBV30 with TRBJ2-1, with 8 bases aligning to TRBD2. With V trimmed by 5 bases and J by 4 bases, 13 bases remained unmatched. The CDR3 extends over 16 amino acids. Germline V gene lookup returns CDR1 GTSNPN and CDR2 SVGIG (reference sequence). CDR3 loop: CAWVLPSGFAYNEQFF. The CDR3 nucleotides are TGTGCCTGGGTTCTTCCTAGCGGGTTCGCGTACAATGAGCAGTTCTTC.

This chain uses TRBV7-9 with TRBJ1-2; TRBD1 aligns across 9 bases. Germline V gene lookup returns CDR1 SEHNR and CDR2 FQNEAQ (reference sequence). CDR3 length: 16 residues. V trimming: 5 bases; J trimming: 4 bases; junction bases outside the gene matches: 11. The CDR3 DNA sequence: TGTGCCAGCAGCCCCCCGGGACAGGGATTGACCTATGGCTACACCTTC. It is translated as CASSPPGQGLTYGYTF.

With respect to this clone: At one boundary the junction diverges from the germline segment, which might be a read error. The gene calls are TRBV7-9 and TRBJ2-7, with 9 bases matching TRBD2. The CDR3 totals 15 residues. Germline-derived CDR1 and CDR2 are SEHNR and FQNEAQ (reference sequence). The CDR3 sequence: CSSSLAAGGPGEQYF. CDR3 DNA sequence: TGTTCCAGCAGCTTAGCGGCGGGAGGGCCGGGTGAGCAGTACTTC.

CDR3 nucleotides: TGTGCCAGCAGGACTACCGGGGAAGATACGCAGTATTTT. As protein: CASRTTGEDTQYF. V is TRBV11-2 and J is TRBJ2-3; D is possibly TRBD2 (5 bases). Germline V lookup: CDR1 SGHAT, CDR2 FQNNGV. V lost 6 bases and J lost 5, with 12 bases in between. The CDR3 spans 13 residues.

The rearrangement uses TRBV9 and TRBJ2-1; 10 bases map to TRBD2. This CDR3 is built from 16 residues. Germline V lookup: CDR1 SGDLS, CDR2 YYNGEE. The V gene end was trimmed by 3 bases and the J gene end by 3 bases; junction bases not matched to a gene: 6. The DNA for the CDR3 is TGTGCCAGCAGCGCCGGAGGGACTAGCGTCTACAATGAGCAGTTCTTC. Translated, it gives CASSAGGTSVYNEQFF.

This chain links TRBV2 with TRBJ2-3, with D uncertain. The germline CDR1 and CDR2 sequences are SNHLY and FYNNEI. V lost 0 bases and J 5 bases, leaving 3 bases between the germline ends. The CDR3 spans 12 residues. CDR3 amino acids: CASSEARDTQYF. In nucleotides, the CDR3 is TGTGCCAGCAGTGAAGCCCGAGATACGCAGTATTTT.

This clone was recorded once. Other nucleotide sequences from this sample produce the same CDR3. The rearrangement joins TRBV27 to TRBJ2-3; D is unresolved. Germline CDR1 MNHEY, CDR2 SMNVEV (reference sequence). The CDR3 length is 12 residues. Deletions cut 6 bases from V and 0 bases from J, with 4 bases between. CDR3 DNA: TGTGCCAGCAGCCCTAGCACAGATACGCAGTATTTT. Its translation is CASSPSTDTQYF.

The chain carries TRBV19 and TRBJ1-1, with D possibly being TRBD1 (5 bases). Germline V gene sequence: CDR1 LNHDA, CDR2 SQIVND (reference sequence). The CDR3 runs 13 residues. Deletions cut 7 bases from V and 1 base from J, with 10 bases between. The chain's CDR3 is CASTVGRNTEAFF. CDR3 DNA sequence: TGTGCCAGTACGGTGGGGCGGAACACTGAAGCTTTCTTT.

The sample holds a few counts of this clone. CDR3 nucleotides: TGTGCCAGCAGTTACTTCCCGACAGGGGGCGATGGCTACACCTTC. As protein: CASSYFPTGGDGYTF. The chain links TRBV6-5 to TRBJ1-2, with TRBD1 matching 10 bases. This CDR3 has 15 residues. CDR1 is MNHEY, CDR2 SVGAGI, per germline. V lost 1 base and J lost 6; bases outside the gene matches: 5.

The chain links TRBV27 to TRBJ2-4; 10 bases fit TRBD1. J gave up 7 bases and V 6 bases, and 9 bases lay outside the gene matches. CDR3 length: 15 residues. The germline V gene encodes CDR1 MNHEY and CDR2 SMNVEV (reference sequence). The CDR3 protein is CASSSRTGGLNIQYF. The CDR3 DNA sequence: TGTGCCAGCAGCTCCCGGACAGGGGGATTGAACATTCAGTACTTC.

This clone was observed at least ten times. The rearrangement joins TRBV4-3 to TRBJ1-6, with D possibly TRBD1 on 6 matching bases. The CDR3 runs to 16 residues. V lost 0 bases to trimming and J lost 4 bases, with 10 bases between them. CDR1 and CDR2 from the germline V gene are LGHNA and YSLEER. In DNA, the CDR3 is TGCGCCAGCAGCCAAGATTGGACAGATTATAATTCACCCCTCCACTTT. This codes for CASSQDWTDYNSPLHF.

This chain joins TRBV5-4 and TRBJ2-5, with D tentatively TRBD2 (6 bases). CDR1 and CDR2 (germline): SGHNT, YYREEE (reference sequence). The germline V and J ends were trimmed by 3 bases and 2 bases, with 14 bases remaining between them. This CDR3 has 15 amino acids. The CDR3 nucleotides are TGTGCCAGCAGCTCATCTTCTAGCGCTCAAGAGACCCAGTACTTC. Protein sequence: CASSSSSSAQETQYF. Using reference TRBV5-4 and TRBJ2-5 for the parts outside the CDR3, the full variable domain is ETGVTQSPTHLIKTRGQQVTLRCSSQSGHNTVSWYQQALGQGPQFIFQYYREEENGRGNFPPRFSGLQFPNYSSELNVNALELDDSALYLCASSSSSSAQETQYFGPGTRLLVL.

The chain uses TRBV11-3 and TRBJ2-3; 7 bases agree with TRBD2. Germline V gene sequence: CDR1 SGHNT, CDR2 YENEEA. The CDR3 is 16 amino acids. The J segment lost 2 bases and the V segment lost 5 bases, leaving 10 bases of the junction unmatched. In nucleotides, the CDR3 is TGTGCCAGCAGCAGGAAGAGCGGGGTACACACAGATACGCAGTATTTT. It codes for CASSRKSGVHTDTQYF. The entire variable domain, with the rest obtained from reference TRBV11-3 and TRBJ2-3, is as follows: EAGVVQSPRYKIIEKKQPVAFWCNPISGHNTLYWYLQNLGQGPELLIRYENEEAVDDSQLPKDRFSAERLKGVDSTLKIQPAELGDSAVYLCASSRKSGVHTDTQYFGPGTRLTVL.

This clone has more than one count but fewer than ten. The V and J genes are TRBV19 and TRBJ1-6; 9 bases are shared with TRBD1. CDR1 LNHDA and CDR2 SQIVND come from the germline V gene (reference sequence). This CDR3 region has 14 residues. V lost 8 bases, J lost 6 bases, and 5 bases stayed unmatched. The CDR3 sequence: CASAQGAPNSPLHF. CDR3 DNA: TGTGCCAGTGCACAGGGGGCGCCTAATTCACCCCTCCACTTT.

This chain links TRBV5-4 with TRBJ2-2, with 7 bases aligning to TRBD1. This CDR3 spans 12 amino acids. Germline V CDR1 and CDR2: SGHNT, YYREEE (reference sequence). CDR3 sequence: CRWTGNTGELFF. The CDR3 nucleotides read TGTAGGTGGACAGGGAACACCGGGGAGCTGTTTTTT.

This clone came up once. The gene calls are TRBV7-8 and TRBJ1-1; 9 bases are shared with TRBD1. V lost 4 bases, J lost 4 bases, and 7 bases stayed unmatched. Germline V lookup: CDR1 SGHVS, CDR2 FQNEAQ. The CDR3 spans 15 residues. The CDR3 DNA is TGTGCCAGCAGCTCAATGGGACAGGGAATCACTGAAGCTTTCTTT. Translated: CASSSMGQGITEAFF.

This chain joins TRBV29-1 and TRBJ1-1; a weak D match, TRBD1 (6 bases). The germline gives CDR1 SQVTM, CDR2 ANQGSEA. V was pared by 7 bases and J by 5 bases, with 14 bases between. The CDR3 totals 12 residues. For the CDR3, the DNA is TGCAGCGCACCTGAACAGGGTACTGAAGCTTTCTTT. Translation gives CSAPEQGTEAFF.

The V gene is TRBV5-1, the J gene TRBJ1-6; D not resolved. In germline, CDR1 is SGHRS, CDR2 YFSETQ. V lost 0 bases, J lost 8 bases, and 15 bases lay in between. The CDR3 is made up of 16 amino acids. The CDR3 region is CASSLGSARSDSPLHF. The DNA for the CDR3 is TGCGCCAGCAGCTTGGGCTCAGCGAGGTCGGATTCACCCCTCCACTTT.

The chain has TRBV28 and TRBJ1-1, with D possibly being TRBD1 (6 bases). CDR3 length: 12 amino acids. The germline CDR1 and CDR2 sequences are MDHEN and SYDVKM. V lost 3 bases and J 10 bases, leaving 12 bases between the germline ends. The CDR3 protein is CASSFGGAGAFF. The CDR3 nucleotides read TGTGCCAGCAGTTTTGGGGGGGCGGGAGCTTTCTTT.

This clone was recorded a few times. V gene TRBV5-1 combines with J gene TRBJ1-3; tentatively, D is TRBD1 (5 bases). In germline, CDR1 is SGHRS, CDR2 YFSETQ. V was shortened by 4 bases and J by 2 bases, with 13 bases between the two germline ends. The CDR3 extends over 15 amino acids. CDR3 DNA sequence: TGCGCCAGCAGCCCCCCCGGGGGAACTGGAAACACCATATATTTT. Translated: CASSPPGGTGNTIYF.

DNA for the CDR3: TGTGCCAGCAGCTTAGATACTGTGCCCACAGATACGCAGTATTTT. This codes for CASSLDTVPTDTQYF. V usage is TRBV11-2 and J usage is TRBJ2-3; D call uncertain. The CDR3 has 15 amino acids. Germline V gene sequence: CDR1 SGHAT, CDR2 FQNNGV. V was shortened by 0 bases and J by 2 bases, with 9 bases between the two germline ends.

This clone showed up just once. The V call is TRBV28, the J call TRBJ1-1; no clear D. This CDR3 has 15 amino acids. CDR1 MDHEN and CDR2 SYDVKM come from the germline V gene. V was cut by 4 bases and J by 5 bases, with 17 bases left in between. CDR3: CASSSSESGGTEAFF. The CDR3 coding sequence is TGTGCCAGCAGTTCCTCGGAATCAGGCGGGACTGAAGCTTTCTTT.

The rearrangement joins TRBV2 to TRBJ2-3, with TRBD1 matching over 8 bases. This CDR3 contains 14 residues. Unmatched junction bases numbered 11, after V lost 11 bases and J lost 4 bases. Germline loops: CDR1 SNHLY, CDR2 FYNNEI. The CDR3 nucleotides are TGTGCCGGAAGACAGGGGATAGCAGCAGATACGCAGTATTTT. Amino acids: CAGRQGIAADTQYF.

CDR3 region: CSVSGGLAGAPSTDTQYF. The CDR3 nucleotides read TGCAGCGTATCGGGGGGACTAGCGGGGGCTCCTAGCACAGATACGCAGTATTTT. The chain uses TRBV29-1 and TRBJ2-3; 14 bases fit TRBD2. The CDR3 loop spans 18 amino acids. The germline V gene encodes CDR1 SQVTM and CDR2 ANQGSEA. V dropped 6 bases and J dropped 0; count of bases not matched to a gene: 11.

This chain joins TRBV15 and TRBJ2-1; 7 nucleotides agree with TRBD1. V gave up 3 bases and J gave up 8 bases; unmatched junction bases: 25. The CDR3 contains 20 residues. Germline V CDR1 and CDR2: LNHNV, YYDKDF (reference sequence). CDR3 in DNA: TGTGCCACCAGCAGGACCCCCGGAATGGGGGCAGGGGGACAGTTCGATGAGCAGTTCTTC. It encodes CATSRTPGMGAGGQFDEQFF.